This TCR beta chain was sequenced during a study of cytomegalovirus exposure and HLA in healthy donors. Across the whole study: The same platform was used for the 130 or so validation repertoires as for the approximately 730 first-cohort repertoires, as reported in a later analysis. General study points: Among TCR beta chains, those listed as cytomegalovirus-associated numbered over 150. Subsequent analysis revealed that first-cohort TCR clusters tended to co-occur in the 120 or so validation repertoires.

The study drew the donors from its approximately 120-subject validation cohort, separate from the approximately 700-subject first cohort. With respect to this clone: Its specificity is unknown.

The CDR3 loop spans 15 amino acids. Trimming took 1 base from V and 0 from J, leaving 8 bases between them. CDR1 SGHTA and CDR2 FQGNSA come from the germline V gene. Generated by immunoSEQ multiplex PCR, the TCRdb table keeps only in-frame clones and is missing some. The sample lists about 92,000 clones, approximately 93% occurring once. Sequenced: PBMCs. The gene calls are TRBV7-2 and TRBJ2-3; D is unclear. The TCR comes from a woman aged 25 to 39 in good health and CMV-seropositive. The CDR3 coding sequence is TGTGCCAGCAGCTTAGTGGCTAGTAGCACAGATACGCAGTATTTT. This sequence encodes CASSLVASSTDTQYF.